This T cell receptor beta chain emerged from a study of T cell changes during pregnancy in multiple sclerosis. Germline CDR1 is PRHDT and CDR2 is FYEKMQ (reference sequence). This CDR3 spans 16 amino acids. V lost 4 bases and J lost 1; bases outside the gene matches: 6. Here immunoSEQ multiplex PCR was the method, and the copy in TCRdb shows in-frame clones only, minus some. Among about 92,000 clones listed, roughly 90% were seen once. The clonotype was recovered from a female donor with multiple sclerosis, enrolled in a pregnancy study. The chain is built from TRBV13 and TRBJ2-3, with 9 positions matching TRBD1. This material consisted of peripheral blood, taken in the first trimester of pregnancy. CDR3 sequence reads: CASSSTGGAGTDTQYF. CDR3 in DNA: TGTGCCAGCAGCTCCACAGGGGGCGCGGGCACAGATACGCAGTATTTT. The whole variable domain, remainder taken from reference TRBV13 and TRBJ2-3, is AAGVIQSPRHLIKEKRETATLKCYPIPRHDTVYWYQQGPGQDPQFLISFYEKMQSDKGSIPDRFSAQQFSDYHSELNMSSLELGDSALYFCASSSTGGAGTDTQYFGPGTRLTVL.